The T cell receptor beta chain described here comes from a study of human T cells and chemical hapten exposure. Regarding time point: patch test 1, 2 weeks after DPC sensitization. Sample treatment: therapeutic diphenylcyclopropenone sensitization with weekly scalp DPC. TCRdb re-called the RACE reads with MiXCR, one entry per CDR3 protein. The sample includes approximately 90,000 distinct CDR3 sequences, 8% to 11% of them seen just once. This clonotype came up a few times. The CDR3 loop spans 12 amino acids. Per germline, CDR1 SGHTS and CDR2 YDEGEE. Trimming cost V 0 bases and J 9 bases, with 10 bases left between them.

The sequence was obtained from a man in his forties with alopecia areata. Some clones in this sample may be carry-over from other donors' samples. Sequencing used whole blood, obtained in connection with sensitization to the hapten diphenylcyclopropenone (DPC). The rearrangement joins TRBV5-8 to TRBJ2-7; D gene ambiguous. The CDR3 DNA is TGTGCCAGCAGCTTGGCCGGCCGTGGGCAGTACTTC. Translated: CASSLAGRGQYF.